Presented here are 2 T cell receptor beta chains from one specimen sequenced in a study of blood T cell repertoires in COVID-19. Sequencing was performed with immunoSEQ multiplex PCR; in TCRdb, only in-frame clones are kept and a portion is missing. The sample contains just over 20,000 clones, around 86% of which appear only once. Sequences were obtained from peripheral blood. Receptors were obtained from a human donor in a cohort sampled during active COVID-19.

The CDR3 spells CASSLAGGRADTQYF. The CDR3 DNA reads TGTGCCAGCAGCCTAGCAGGGGGCCGGGCAGATACGCAGTATTTT. J is TRBJ2-3 and V is TRBV28; 8 bases fit TRBD1. After removal of 6 bases from V and 4 bases from J, the junction contained 9 bases not matched to a gene. CDR1 is MDHEN, CDR2 SYDVKM, per germline. CDR3 length: 15 amino acids.

The rearrangement uses TRBV5-1 and TRBJ2-2, with 10 bases that match TRBD2. In germline, CDR1 is SGHRS, CDR2 YFSETQ. This CDR3 region has 18 residues. Germline trimming cut 3 bases from V and 5 bases from J; bases unmatched to any gene: 13. CDR3 protein: CASSWAVGAGGRTGELFF. In DNA form, the CDR3 reads TGCGCCAGCAGCTGGGCCGTGGGAGCGGGAGGGAGGACCGGGGAGCTGTTTTTT.